A single sample gave rise to the 27 T cell receptor beta chains below, sequenced in a study of T cell repertoires in cytomegalovirus infection (dated by TCRdb to between 2018 and 2020). These reads were obtained on an Illumina HiSeq 1500. TCRdb reran the public reads through fastp at Q25 and MiXCR, keeping productive beta chains. CDR3 protein sequences are deduplicated, and each keeps its most common genes and DNA. The sample includes 200,000 to 300,000 distinct CDR3 sequences, with 6.5% observed a single time. Around 6.5% of the sample is held by the ten biggest clonotypes. The sequenced sample consisted of PBMCs. These receptors were taken from a human donor in good health (CMV status not recorded). Some clones in this sample may be carry-over from other donors' samples.

This clonotype was seen at least ten times. The chain combines TRBV7-9 with TRBJ1-2, with D maybe TRBD1 (6 bases). Germline V gene data show CDR1 as SEHNR and CDR2 as FQNEAQ (reference sequence). V lost 0 bases to trimming and J lost 4 bases, with 9 bases between them. The CDR3 runs to 14 residues. The CDR3 DNA is TGTGCCAGCAGCTTAGCAGCGGACAGCTATGGCTACACCTTC. It translates to CASSLAADSYGYTF.

At least ten counts were recorded for this clonotype. The chain recombines TRBV19 with TRBJ1-5; D ambiguous. Germline V lookup: CDR1 LNHDA, CDR2 SQIVND (reference sequence). The CDR3 extends over 14 amino acids. Trimming cost V 10 bases and J 0 bases, with 13 bases left between them. The DNA for the CDR3 is TGTGCCACCTGGTCGCTCTCTAGCAATCAGCCCCAGCATTTT. Residues: CATWSLSSNQPQHF.

At least ten counts were recorded for this clonotype. CDR3: CASSLRGSPEGGQYF. DNA of the CDR3: TGTGCCAGCAGCTTGCGAGGGTCCCCCGAAGGAGGGCAGTACTTC. The chain recombines TRBV7-2 with TRBJ2-7; weak D call: TRBD2 (5 bases). V gave up 3 bases and J gave up 9 bases, with 21 bases separating them. The germline V gene has CDR1 SGHTA and CDR2 FQGNSA. CDR3 size: 15 residues.

This clonotype was seen repeatedly, ten times or more. The J gene is TRBJ2-7, the V gene TRBV20-1; D might be TRBD1 or TRBD2, each matching 7 bases. CDR1 and CDR2 (germline): DFQATT, SNEGSKA (reference sequence). V was shortened by 4 bases and J by 3 bases, with 16 bases between the two germline ends. The CDR3 length is 14 residues. The CDR3 nucleotides read TGCAGTGCTACCCTTGGCAGGGGGGGCTACGAGCAGTACTTC. It specifies CSATLGRGGYEQYF.

In this sample, this clonotype turned up many times. The CDR3 DNA sequence: TGTGCCAGCAGCCTTGACAGACATCGGGCTTACGAGCAGTACTTC. Residues: CASSLDRHRAYEQYF. This chain uses TRBV7-2 with TRBJ2-7; D possibly corresponds to TRBD1 (5 bases). Trimming took 5 bases from V and 4 from J, leaving 18 bases between them. CDR1 SGHTA and CDR2 FQGNSA come from the germline V gene. The length of the CDR3 is 15 residues. Together with reference TRBV7-2 and TRBJ2-7, the CDR3 gives the full variable domain: GAGVSQSPSNKVTEKGKDVELRCDPISGHTALYWYRQSLGQGLEFLIYFQGNSAPDKSGLPSDRFSAERTGGSVSTLTIQRTQQEDSAVYLCASSLDRHRAYEQYFGPGTRLTVT.

This clonotype is categorized as medium-sized. The CDR3 DNA reads TGTGCCAGCAGCTTTCAGAGGGATCAGCCCCAGCATTTT. Its protein is CASSFQRDQPQHF. V and J are TRBV7-2 and TRBJ1-5, with no clear D. The V end lost 3 bases, the J end lost 5 bases, and 8 bases lay between the germline ends. This CDR3 spans 13 amino acids. CDR1 is SGHTA, CDR2 FQGNSA, per germline.

This clonotype appeared many times. J is TRBJ2-7 and V is TRBV7-2, with TRBD1 as a possible D gene (6 bases). Trimming removed 7 bases from V and 4 bases from J, with 14 bases in between. Germline V lookup: CDR1 SGHTA, CDR2 FQGNSA. The CDR3 totals 13 residues. CDR3 sequence: CASTLQGVYEQYF. The CDR3 DNA reads TGTGCCAGCACCCTACAGGGAGTATACGAGCAGTACTTC.

This clonotype showed up many times. CDR3 bases: TGTGCCAGCAGCTTAAGGCCCGACGGGCGACACAATTCACCCCTCCACTTT. Translated: CASSLRPDGRHNSPLHF. The rearrangement links TRBV7-2 to TRBJ1-6, with D unclear. Looked up from germline, CDR1 is SGHTA and CDR2 is FQGNSA. Deletions cut 2 bases from V and 7 bases from J, with 18 bases between. CDR3 size: 17 residues. Using reference TRBV7-2 and TRBJ1-6 for the parts outside the CDR3, the full variable domain is GAGVSQSPSNKVTEKGKDVELRCDPISGHTALYWYRQSLGQGLEFLIYFQGNSAPDKSGLPSDRFSAERTGGSVSTLTIQRTQQEDSAVYLCASSLRPDGRHNSPLHFGNGTRLTVT.

This clonotype was observed many times. This sequence joins TRBV7-2 and TRBJ2-5, with 7 bases aligning to TRBD1. The J segment lost 2 bases and the V segment lost 5 bases, leaving 8 bases of the junction unmatched. This CDR3 has 15 residues. Germline values: CDR1 SGHTA, CDR2 FQGNSA. CDR3 DNA: TGTGCCAGCAGCCGCAGGGGGACGATTCAAGAGACCCAGTACTTC. As protein: CASSRRGTIQETQYF.

V and J are TRBV7-6 and TRBJ1-4; D is unresolved. The V gene's germline CDR1 is SGHVS and CDR2 FNYEAQ. The CDR3 spans 13 residues. The V end was cut by 5 bases, the J end by 8 bases, with 12 bases between. In DNA, the CDR3 is TGTGCCAGCAGCCGACTTCACGCAGAAAAACTGTTTTTT. Amino acid sequence: CASSRLHAEKLFF.

The J gene is TRBJ2-7, the V gene TRBV3-1; 7 nucleotides line up with TRBD1. V gave up 4 bases and J gave up 5 bases; unmatched junction bases: 11. This CDR3 spans 15 amino acids. Germline CDR1 reads LGHDT; CDR2 reads YNNKEL (reference sequence). This chain's CDR3 is CASSPYRGPRDEQYF. The CDR3 coding sequence is TGTGCCAGCAGCCCTTACAGGGGTCCCCGTGACGAGCAGTACTTC.

To note about this clonotype: A clone one base away is much larger, so this may be a read error. The missing conserved phenylalanine or tryptophan at the end of this CDR3 makes a read error likely. The V gene is TRBV6-5, the J gene TRBJ1-6; 8 bases fit TRBD1. CDR1 is MNHEY, CDR2 SVGAGI, per germline. The CDR3 covers 14 residues. The J segment lost 8 bases and the V segment lost 7 bases, leaving 7 bases of the junction unmatched. CDR3: CASNPGQEYSPLHS. The CDR3 DNA sequence: TGTGCCAGCAACCCGGGACAGGAGTATTCACCCCTCCACTCT.

The sample holds many counts of this clonotype. The rearrangement links TRBV29-1 to TRBJ2-5; 10 bases agree with TRBD2. The CDR3 covers 12 residues. J lost 3 bases, V lost 7 bases, and 2 bases had no gene match. From germline, CDR1 is SQVTM and CDR2 ANQGSEA. The CDR3 sequence: CSGLAGEETQYF. DNA of the CDR3: TGCAGCGGTCTAGCGGGGGAAGAGACCCAGTACTTC.

This clonotype was detected a few times. V is TRBV5-1 and J is TRBJ1-4; D not certain. CDR3 length equals 14 residues. The germline gives CDR1 SGHRS, CDR2 YFSETQ. The V gene lost 0 bases and the J gene lost 6 bases, with 9 bases spanning the gap. In nucleotides, the CDR3 is TGCGCCAGCAGCTTGGGGGTCTTTGATGAAAAACTGTTTTTT. Translation gives CASSLGVFDEKLFF. Looking up the rest from reference TRBV5-1 and TRBJ1-4 gives the full variable domain: KAGVTQTPRYLIKTRGQQVTLSCSPISGHRSVSWYQQTPGQGLQFLFEYFSETQRNKGNFPGRFSGRQFSNSRSEMNVSTLELGDSALYLCASSLGVFDEKLFFGSGTQLSVL.

This clonotype was found once. The chain combines TRBV18 with TRBJ1-1, with 7 bases matching TRBD1. Germline V gene sequence: CDR1 KGHSH, CDR2 LQKENI. V shed 6 bases, J shed 8 bases, and the junction held 12 bases outside the gene matches. This CDR3 spans 14 amino acids. Here the CDR3 DNA reads TGTGCCAGCTCTTTCGACAGGGAGATTGGGGAAGCTTTCTTT. Amino acids: CASSFDREIGEAFF.

This clonotype showed up many times. This rearrangement joins TRBV20-1 to TRBJ2-3, with 9 bases identical to TRBD2. This CDR3 region has 14 residues. Per germline, CDR1 DFQATT and CDR2 SNEGSKA (reference sequence). Trimming at V came to 4 bases and at J to 4 bases, leaving 6 bases not matched to a gene. Written as DNA, the CDR3 is TGCAGTGCTAACCCTGGCGGGGGGGCAGATACGCAGTATTTT. It is translated as CSANPGGGADTQYF.

This clonotype was seen ten or more times. A read error may be the cause here, since a much bigger clone is one base away. The chain employs TRBV7-9 and TRBJ1-1; 9 bases line up with TRBD1. V shed 1 base, J shed 6 bases, and the junction held 0 bases outside the gene matches. This CDR3 contains 13 residues. Germline CDR1 SEHNR, CDR2 FQNEAQ (reference sequence). The CDR3 reads CASSLGDRAEAFF. Here the CDR3 DNA reads TGTGCCAGCAGCTTAGGGGACAGGGCTGAAGCTTTCTTT.

This rearrangement joins TRBV12-3 or TRBV12-4 to TRBJ1-2; D ambiguous. This CDR3 contains 13 residues. Trimming stripped 0 bases from V and 8 bases from J, with 10 bases between. The CDR3 reads CASSLAGSRGYTF. Here the CDR3 DNA reads TGTGCCAGCAGTTTAGCCGGCAGCCGGGGCTACACCTTC.

V is TRBV20-1 and J is TRBJ2-7, with 12 bases fitting TRBD2. The CDR3 has 14 amino acids. Unmatched junction bases numbered 8, after V lost 7 bases and J lost 4 bases. Germline V gene lookup returns CDR1 DFQATT and CDR2 SNEGSKA (reference sequence). CDR3 loop: CSGKTSGGTYEQYF. CDR3 DNA: TGCAGTGGGAAGACTAGCGGGGGTACATACGAGCAGTACTTC.

There are many counts of this clonotype. The chain uses TRBV7-2 and TRBJ2-4; D is possibly TRBD1 (6 bases). Germline-derived CDR1 and CDR2 are SGHTA and FQGNSA. The CDR3 runs to 15 residues. V shed 5 bases and J shed 1 base, with 12 bases lying between them. CDR3 sequence (DNA): TGTGCCAGCAGCAACAAAACAGGGGCCAAAAACATTCAGTACTTC. Its protein product is CASSNKTGAKNIQYF.

This clonotype was recorded a few times. J is TRBJ1-5 and V is TRBV6-6, with 7 nucleotides matching TRBD1. The germline CDR1 and CDR2 sequences are MNHNY and SVGAGI (reference sequence). The trim removed 0 bases at V and 3 bases at J, leaving 5 bases unmatched. The CDR3 contains 16 residues. The CDR3 is CASSYSGTANNQPQHF. The CDR3 region has the DNA TGTGCCAGCAGTTACTCAGGGACAGCGAACAATCAGCCCCAGCATTTT.

This clonotype was counted only a few times. V gene TRBV2 combines with J gene TRBJ1-1; no reliable D call. The CDR3 loop spans 13 amino acids. Germline V gene lookup returns CDR1 SNHLY and CDR2 FYNNEI. Between the trimmed V and J ends, which lost 10 bases and 0 bases, there was a span of 12 bases. The CDR3, as DNA: TGTGCCACCTCGACCGATATGAACACTGAAGCTTTCTTT. Translating it yields CATSTDMNTEAFF.

The sample holds many counts of this clonotype. The chain joins TRBV7-8 to TRBJ2-7; D is unresolved. Trimming shortened V by 5 bases and J by 8 bases, and 10 bases separated the two germline ends. This CDR3 has 11 residues. Germline CDR1 reads SGHVS; CDR2 reads FQNEAQ. The DNA of the CDR3 is TGTGCCAGCAGCCTAAAAATCCAGCAGTACTTC. Amino acid sequence: CASSLKIQQYF.

This clonotype was detected ten times or more. The chain combines TRBV7-2 with TRBJ1-3, with D unclear. The CDR3 has 14 residues. CDR1 and CDR2 from the germline V gene are SGHTA and FQGNSA. Between the trimmed V and J ends, which lost 1 base and 3 bases, there was a span of 7 bases. CDR3: CASSLGGDGNTIYF. The DNA of the CDR3 is TGTGCCAGCAGCTTAGGAGGTGATGGAAACACCATATATTTT.

This clonotype was detected ten times or more. CDR3 sequence reads: CASSLRGPDSPLHF. CDR3 sequence (DNA): TGTGCCAGCAGTTTAAGGGGGCCGGATTCACCCCTCCACTTT. This sequence joins TRBV12-3 or TRBV12-4 and TRBJ1-6; TRBD1 matches 7 bases. The trim removed 2 bases at V and 8 bases at J, leaving 3 bases unmatched. The length of the CDR3 is 14 residues.

Turning to this clonotype: At one end the junction does not follow the germline gene, possibly because of a read error. The genes are TRBV14 and TRBJ2-1; D unclear. Germline lookup yields CDR1 SGHDN and CDR2 FVKESK. The CDR3 spans 11 residues. The CDR3 coding sequence is TGTGCCAGCAGCCAATCGTGGGATAAGGTCTTC. Its translation: CASSQSWDKVF.

This clonotype was detected many times. The genes are TRBV2 and TRBJ2-2; tentative D call: TRBD1 (6 bases). V lost 6 bases to trimming and J lost 6 bases, with 11 bases between them. CDR3 size: 13 residues. Germline CDR1 is SNHLY and CDR2 is FYNNEI. This chain's CDR3 is CASRKGESGELFF. CDR3 DNA: TGTGCCAGCAGGAAGGGGGAGTCCGGGGAGCTGTTTTTT. The complete variable domain, with remaining parts taken from reference TRBV2 and TRBJ2-2, reads EPEVTQTPSHQVTQMGQEVILRCVPISNHLYFYWYRQILGQKVEFLVSFYNNEISEKSEIFDDQFSVERPDGSNFTLKIRSTKLEDSAMYFCASRKGESGELFFGEGSRLTVL.